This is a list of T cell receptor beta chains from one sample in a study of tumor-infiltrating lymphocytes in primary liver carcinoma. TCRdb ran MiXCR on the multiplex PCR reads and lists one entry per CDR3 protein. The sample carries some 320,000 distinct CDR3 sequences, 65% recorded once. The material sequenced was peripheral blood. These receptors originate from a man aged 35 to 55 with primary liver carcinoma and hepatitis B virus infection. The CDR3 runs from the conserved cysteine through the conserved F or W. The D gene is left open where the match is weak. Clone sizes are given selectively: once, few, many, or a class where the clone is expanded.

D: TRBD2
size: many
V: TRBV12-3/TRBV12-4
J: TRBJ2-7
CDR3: CASSLYGRGLEQYF
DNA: TGTGCCAGCAGTTTATACGGGAGGGGCCTCGAGCAGTACTTC

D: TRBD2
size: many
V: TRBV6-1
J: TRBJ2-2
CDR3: CASSEFTGLAGTGELFF
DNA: TGTGCCAGCAGTGAATTCACGGGACTAGCGGGCACCGGGGAGCTGTTTTTT

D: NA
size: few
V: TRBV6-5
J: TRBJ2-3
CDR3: CASSLRTLGDTQYF
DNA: TGTGCCAGCAGCCTGAGAACCCTAGGAGATACGCAGTATTTT

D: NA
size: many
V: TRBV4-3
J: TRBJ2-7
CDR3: CASSQGAGPYEQYF
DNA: TGCGCCAGCAGCCAAGGAGCAGGACCCTACGAGCAGTACTTC

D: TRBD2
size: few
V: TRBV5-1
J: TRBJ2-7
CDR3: CASRTSGTTYEQYF
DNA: TGCGCCAGCCGGACTAGCGGGACTACCTACGAGCAGTACTTC

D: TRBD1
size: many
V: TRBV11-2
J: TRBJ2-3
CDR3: CASSSRSQGTDTQYF
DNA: TGTGCCAGCAGCTCCAGATCACAGGGGACCGATACGCAGTATTTT

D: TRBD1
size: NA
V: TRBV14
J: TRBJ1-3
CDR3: CASSQVQGATKGNTIYF
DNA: TGTGCCAGCAGCCAAGTACAGGGGGCGACCAAAGGAAACACCATATATTTT

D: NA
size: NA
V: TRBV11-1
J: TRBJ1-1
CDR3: CASNLDGKVFAFF
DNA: TGTGCCAGCAACTTAGATGGGAAGGTTTTCGCTTTCTTT

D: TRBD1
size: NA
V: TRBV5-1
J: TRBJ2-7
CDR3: CASSSDRGGEQYF
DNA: TGCGCCAGCAGCTCGGACAGGGGGGGCGAGCAGTACTTC

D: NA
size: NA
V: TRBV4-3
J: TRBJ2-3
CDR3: CASSQVGGSGRLADTQYF
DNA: TGCGCCAGCAGCCAAGTGGGGGGTAGCGGAAGGTTGGCAGATACGCAGTATTTT

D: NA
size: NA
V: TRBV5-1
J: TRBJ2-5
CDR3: CASSVPDETQYF
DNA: TGCGCCAGTAGCGTCCCTGACGAGACCCAGTACTTC

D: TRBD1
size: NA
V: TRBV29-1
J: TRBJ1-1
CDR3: CSVELDRGTFF
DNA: TGCAGCGTTGAATTGGACAGGGGAACTTTCTTT

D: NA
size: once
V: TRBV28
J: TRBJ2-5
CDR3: CASRGISWEETQYF
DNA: TGTGCCAGCAGGGGGATTAGCTGGGAAGAGACCCAGTACTTC

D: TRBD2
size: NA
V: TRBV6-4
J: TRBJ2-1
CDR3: CASSEGLATINEQFF
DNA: TGTGCCAGCAGTGAGGGACTAGCGACCATCAATGAGCAGTTCTTC

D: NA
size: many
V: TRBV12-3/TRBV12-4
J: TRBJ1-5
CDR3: CASSQSNRAKNQPQHF
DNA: TGTGCCAGCAGTCAAAGCAACCGGGCCAAGAATCAGCCCCAGCATTTT

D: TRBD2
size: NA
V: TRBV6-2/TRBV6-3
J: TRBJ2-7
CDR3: CASTPGGTSIPDEQYF
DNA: TGTGCCAGCACCCCAGGGGGGACTAGCATCCCCGACGAGCAGTACTTC

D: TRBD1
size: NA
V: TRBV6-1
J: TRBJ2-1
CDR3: CANSVAGTANEQFF
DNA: TGTGCCAACAGTGTGGCCGGGACAGCCAATGAGCAGTTCTTC

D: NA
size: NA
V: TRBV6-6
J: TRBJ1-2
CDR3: CASRYDGSAKYGYTF
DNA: TGTGCCAGCAGATACGACGGCTCGGCTAAATATGGCTACACCTTC

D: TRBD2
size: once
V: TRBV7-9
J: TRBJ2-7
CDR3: CASSLALGGTAYEQYF
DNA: TGTGCCAGCAGCTTAGCTCTGGGGGGGACGGCCTACGAGCAGTACTTC

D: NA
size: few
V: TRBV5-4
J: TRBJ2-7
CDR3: CASSAGSPNSYEQYF
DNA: TGTGCCAGCAGCGCTGGATCCCCCAATTCCTACGAGCAGTACTTC

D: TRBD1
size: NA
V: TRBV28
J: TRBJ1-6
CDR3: CASSPFPGQRNSPLHF
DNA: TGTGCCAGCAGCCCCTTCCCGGGACAGAGGAATTCACCCCTCCACTTT

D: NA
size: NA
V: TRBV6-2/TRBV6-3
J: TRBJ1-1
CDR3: CASKAQEGTEAFF
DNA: TGTGCCAGCAAAGCCCAGGAAGGCACTGAAGCTTTCTTT

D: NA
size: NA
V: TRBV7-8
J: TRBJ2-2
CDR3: CASRTSGPQARNTGELFF
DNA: TGTGCCAGCCGGACATCGGGACCCCAGGCCCGGAACACCGGGGAGCTGTTTTTT

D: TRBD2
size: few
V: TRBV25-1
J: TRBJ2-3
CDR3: CASSESVAGRSDTQYF
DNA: TGTGCCAGCAGTGAATCTGTAGCGGGGAGGTCAGATACGCAGTATTTT

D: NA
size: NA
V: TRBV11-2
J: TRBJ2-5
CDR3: CASSPLGGAWETQYF
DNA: TGTGCCAGTAGCCCCCTGGGCGGGGCTTGGGAGACCCAGTACTTC

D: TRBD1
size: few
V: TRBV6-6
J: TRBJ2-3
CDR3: CASKRGQEDTQYF
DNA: TGTGCCAGCAAAAGGGGGCAAGAAGATACGCAGTATTTT

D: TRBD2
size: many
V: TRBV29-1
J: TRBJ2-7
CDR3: CSVKGREGLYEQYF
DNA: TGCAGCGTCAAGGGGCGGGAGGGCCTCTACGAGCAGTACTTC

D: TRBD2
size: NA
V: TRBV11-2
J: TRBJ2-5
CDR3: CASSLTGTSGRGGQETRYF
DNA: TGTGCCAGCAGCCTAACCGGGACTAGCGGGAGAGGGGGACAAGAGACCAGGTACTTC

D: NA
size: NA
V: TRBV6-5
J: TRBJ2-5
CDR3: CASRRTNAETQYF
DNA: TGTGCCAGCAGACGGACTAATGCCGAGACCCAGTACTTC

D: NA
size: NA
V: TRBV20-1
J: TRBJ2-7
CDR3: CSALLLATNYEQYF
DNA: TGCAGTGCTCTCCTCCTAGCGACCAATTACGAGCAGTACTTC

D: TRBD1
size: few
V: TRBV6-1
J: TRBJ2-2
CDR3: CASTKTGGDLTGELFF
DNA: TGTGCCAGCACAAAGACAGGGGGCGACCTCACCGGGGAGCTGTTTTTT

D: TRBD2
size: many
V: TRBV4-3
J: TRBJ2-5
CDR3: CASSQGEGQVETQYF
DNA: TGCGCCAGCAGCCAGGGGGAGGGCCAGGTTGAGACCCAGTACTTC

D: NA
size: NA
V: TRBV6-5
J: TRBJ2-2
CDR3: CASSRTREGVNTGELFF
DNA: TGTGCCAGCAGCCGCACCAGAGAGGGGGTAAACACCGGGGAGCTGTTTTTT

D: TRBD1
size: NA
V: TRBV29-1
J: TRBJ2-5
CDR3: CSVGRTGPPREIQYF
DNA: TGCAGCGTTGGTAGGACAGGACCTCCGAGGGAGATCCAGTACTTC

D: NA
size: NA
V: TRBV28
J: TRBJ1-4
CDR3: CASSLRSNEKLFF
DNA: TGTGCCAGCAGTTTGAGGTCGAATGAAAAACTGTTTTTT

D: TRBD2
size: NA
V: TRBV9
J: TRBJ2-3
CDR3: CASSVGTSGRGGTDTQYF
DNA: TGTGCCAGCAGCGTAGGGACTAGCGGGAGAGGGGGCACAGATACGCAGTATTTT

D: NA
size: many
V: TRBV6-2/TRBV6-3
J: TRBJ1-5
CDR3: CASSYWGTDDYSNQPQHF
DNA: TGTGCCAGCAGTTACTGGGGGACGGATGATTATAGCAATCAGCCCCAGCATTTT

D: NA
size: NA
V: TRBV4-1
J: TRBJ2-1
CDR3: CASSQSDGNDEQFF
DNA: TGCGCCAGCAGCCAATCGGACGGAAACGATGAGCAGTTCTTC

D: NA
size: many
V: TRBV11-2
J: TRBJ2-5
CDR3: CASSLAGGLAGSVQETQYF
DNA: TGTGCCAGCAGCTTAGCGGGCGGGTTGGCGGGATCGGTACAAGAGACCCAGTACTTC

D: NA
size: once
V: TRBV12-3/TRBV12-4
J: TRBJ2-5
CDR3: CVSSGTATQQTQYF
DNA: TGTGTAAGCAGTGGGACGGCCACCCAGCAGACCCAGTACTTC

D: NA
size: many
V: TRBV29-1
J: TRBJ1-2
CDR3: CSVRSGPLAGGYTF
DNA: TGCAGCGTCCGTTCCGGGCCGCTCGCTGGAGGCTACACCTTC

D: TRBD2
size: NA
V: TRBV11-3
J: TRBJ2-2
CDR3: CASSHGLAGYTGELFF
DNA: TGTGCCAGCAGCCACGGACTAGCGGGCTACACCGGGGAGCTGTTTTTT

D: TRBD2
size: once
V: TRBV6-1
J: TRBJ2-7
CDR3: CDSSPRGGGVYEQYF
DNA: TGTGACAGCAGCCCCCGGGGTGGGGGGGTCTACGAGCAGTACTTC

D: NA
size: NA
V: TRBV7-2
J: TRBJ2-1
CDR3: CASSTQTWGDEQFF
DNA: TGTGCCAGCAGCACACAGACCTGGGGCGATGAGCAGTTCTTC

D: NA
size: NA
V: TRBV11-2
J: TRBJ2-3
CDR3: CANSFPGPDTRYF
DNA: TGTGCCAACAGCTTCCCAGGGCCAGATACGCGGTATTTT

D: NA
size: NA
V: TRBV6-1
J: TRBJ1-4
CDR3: CASSAGNFEKMFF
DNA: TGTGCCAGCAGTGCAGGGAATTTCGAAAAAATGTTTTTT

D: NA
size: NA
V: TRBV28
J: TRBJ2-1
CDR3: CASSPLGGEQFF
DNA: TGTGCCAGCAGCCCTCTGGGGGGTGAGCAGTTCTTC

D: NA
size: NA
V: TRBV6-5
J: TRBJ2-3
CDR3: CASRAGLSIDTQYF
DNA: TGTGCCAGCAGGGCAGGGCTTAGCATAGATACGCAGTATTTT

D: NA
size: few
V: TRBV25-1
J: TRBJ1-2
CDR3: CASSRGSLYGYTF
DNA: TGTGCCAGCAGTCGAGGGTCCCTCTATGGCTACACCTTC

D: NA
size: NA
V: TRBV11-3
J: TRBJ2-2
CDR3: CASNLSPHTGELFF
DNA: TGTGCCAGTAACTTGAGCCCCCACACCGGGGAGCTGTTTTTT

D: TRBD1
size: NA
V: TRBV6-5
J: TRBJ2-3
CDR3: CASSHRTGVNTQYF
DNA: TGTGCCAGCAGTCACCGGACAGGCGTGAATACGCAGTATTTT

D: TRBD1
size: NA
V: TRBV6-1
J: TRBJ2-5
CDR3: CAGSETGVGQETQYF
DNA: TGTGCCGGCAGTGAAACAGGGGTAGGCCAAGAGACCCAGTACTTC

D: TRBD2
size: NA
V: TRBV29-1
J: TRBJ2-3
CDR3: CSVMGLGVADTQYF
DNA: TGCAGCGTTATGGGACTAGGGGTCGCAGATACGCAGTATTTT

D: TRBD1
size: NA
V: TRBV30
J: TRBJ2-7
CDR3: CAWSGTGVIYEQYF
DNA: TGTGCCTGGAGCGGGACAGGCGTTATCTACGAGCAGTACTTC

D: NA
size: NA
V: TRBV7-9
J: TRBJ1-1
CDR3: CASSSSEGGGGTEAFF
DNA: TGTGCCAGCAGCTCTTCCGAGGGGGGAGGTGGCACTGAAGCTTTCTTT